This record concerns one T cell receptor (beta chain) sequence. This sample was taken from a study of neoadjuvant nivolumab and ipilimumab in lung cancer. Clones were sequenced by immunoSEQ multiplex PCR, and TCRdb holds only the in-frame ones, with some missing. The data show about 7,800 clones, around 90% seen once. The length of the CDR3 is 15 residues. Per the germline V gene, CDR1 is SGHTA and CDR2 is FQGNSA. Trimming removed 5 bases from V and 0 bases from J, with 13 bases in between. Here the sequenced sample was tumor tissue, taken after neoadjuvant nivolumab, alone or with ipilimumab, at or shortly before surgery. The rearrangement links TRBV7-2 to TRBJ1-2; unclear D gene. The TCR comes from an adult with non-small cell lung cancer. Some clones in this sample may be carry-over from other donors' samples. CDR3 sequence (DNA): TGTGCCAGCAGCCCACGTCGCCCTCCTAACTATGGCTACACCTTC. Protein sequence: CASSPRRPPNYGYTF.